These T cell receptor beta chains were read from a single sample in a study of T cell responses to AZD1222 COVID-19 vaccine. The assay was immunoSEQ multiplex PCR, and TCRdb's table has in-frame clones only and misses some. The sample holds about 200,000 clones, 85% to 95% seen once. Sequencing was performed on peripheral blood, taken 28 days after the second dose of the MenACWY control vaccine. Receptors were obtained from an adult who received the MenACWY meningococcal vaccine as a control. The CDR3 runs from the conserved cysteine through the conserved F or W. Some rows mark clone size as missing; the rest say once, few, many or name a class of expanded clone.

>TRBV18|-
CASSPGGSEQYF
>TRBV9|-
CASSVDATPGNTEAFF
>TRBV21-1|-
CASRRSGNTIYF
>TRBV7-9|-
CASSQSASGNEQFF
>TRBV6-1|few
CASSEVVGGKLFF
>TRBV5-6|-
CASSLNLAGVGNEQFF
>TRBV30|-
CAWVTEGPYGYTF
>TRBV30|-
CAWSRTYEQYF
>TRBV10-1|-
CASSSRMNTEAFF
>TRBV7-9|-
CASSLVSRSNEQFF